A few counts support the clone carrying this T cell receptor beta chain. The entry originates in a study of blood T cell repertoires in COVID-19. About the study: COVID-19 samples from acute and convalescent phases originated in the United States, Italy and Spain. Sources were T cells, B-cell-depleted T cells, or PBMCs; the material itself was cDNA or gDNA.

Germline V lookup: CDR1 MDHEN, CDR2 SYDVKM. The V end was cut by 0 bases, the J end by 1 base, with 12 bases between. This CDR3 region has 16 residues. Original methodology: Nucleated cell counts were estimated from reference gene primer amplification. Repertoires were generated with immunoSEQ multiplex PCR, while TCRdb's copy carries only in-frame clones and drops some. That table furnishes V, J and clone size, whereas the DNA furnished D and trimming. The repertoire includes approximately 130,000 clones, roughly 72% of them detected once, and 9.5% to 14% sits in the top ten. The sequenced sample consisted of peripheral blood. The receptor was derived from a human donor in a cohort sampled during active COVID-19. This chain joins TRBV28 and TRBJ1-1; D might be TRBD1 (5 bases). CDR3 nucleotide sequence: TGTGCCAGCAGTTTATGGGGGGGACTGCAGAACACTGAAGCTTTCTTT. Its translation is CASSLWGGLQNTEAFF. Full variable domain (outside the CDR3, taken from reference TRBV28 and TRBJ1-1): DVKVTQSSRYLVKRTGEKVFLECVQDMDHENMFWYRQDPGLGLRLIYFSYDVKMKEKGDIPEGYSVSREKKERFSLILESASTNQTSMYLCASSLWGGLQNTEAFFGQGTRLTVV.